The 30 T cell receptor beta chains given below trace back to one sample, sequenced in a study of T cell responses to AZD1222 COVID-19 vaccine. Clones were sequenced by immunoSEQ multiplex PCR, and TCRdb holds only the in-frame ones, with some missing. The table shows some 74,000 clones, with 87% occurring only once. The sample was peripheral blood, taken 28 days after the second AZD1222 dose. These receptors all come from an adult who received the AZD1222 COVID-19 vaccine.

The chain couples TRBV12-3 or TRBV12-4 to TRBJ2-5; D call uncertain. V gave up 8 bases and J gave up 2 bases, with 9 bases separating them. The CDR3 runs 12 residues. The CDR3 bases are TGTGCCAGCGAATCCGAACAAGAGACCCAGTACTTC. Translation gives CASESEQETQYF.

Regarding this clone: Because the CDR3's place on the DNA is in doubt, the DNA is left out and the CDR3 is given as listed by TCRdb. Other DNA sequences in the same sample also yield this CDR3. The rearrangement uses TRBV19 and TRBJ1-3; whether TRBD1, the table's D call, matches the DNA was not checked. 15 amino acids form the CDR3, both terminal residues included. Germline lookup yields CDR1 LNHDA and CDR2 SQIVND (reference sequence). CDR3 region: CASSILAVSGNTIYF.

The chain carries TRBV14 and TRBJ2-1; D possibly corresponds to TRBD2 (6 bases). The germline gives CDR1 SGHDN, CDR2 FVKESK. V lost 1 base, J lost 5 bases, and 18 bases lay in between. The CDR3 has 17 amino acids. The CDR3 region is CASSQGLGGNEDNEQFF. As DNA, the CDR3 is TGTGCCAGCAGCCAAGGTCTAGGCGGGAATGAGGACAATGAGCAGTTCTTC. The full variable domain, with the rest looked up from reference TRBV14 and TRBJ2-1, is EAGVTQFPSHSVIEKGQTVTLRCDPISGHDNLYWYRRVMGKEIKFLLHFVKESKQDESGMPNNRFLAERTGGTYSTLKVQPAELEDSGVYFCASSQGLGGNEDNEQFFGPGTRLTVL.

The sample holds one count of this clone. Written as DNA, the CDR3 is TGTGCCAGTAGTACCAACACAGGGGGCAATTCACCCCTCCACTTT. This sequence encodes CASSTNTGGNSPLHF. The chain employs TRBV19 and TRBJ1-6; 9 bases agree with TRBD1. The ends lost 4 bases at V and 7 bases at J; junction bases unmatched: 5. CDR1 LNHDA and CDR2 SQIVND come from the germline V gene (reference sequence). The CDR3 length is 15 residues.

The V and J genes are TRBV3-1 (or the pseudogene TRBV3-2) and TRBJ1-2; D is undetermined. CDR3 length: 14 amino acids. The germline CDR1 and CDR2 sequences are LGHDT and YNNKEL (reference sequence). Trimming removed 0 bases at V and 7 bases at J, with 12 bases between. CDR3 DNA: TGTGCCAGCAGCCAAGACTCAGAAGATGCTGGCTACACCTTC. This codes for CASSQDSEDAGYTF.

The chain is built from TRBV19 and TRBJ1-1; 7 bases agree with TRBD1. CDR3 size: 13 residues. Losses at the gene ends were 3 bases for V and 10 bases for J; bases not matched to a gene: 8. Germline CDR1 is LNHDA and CDR2 is SQIVND (reference sequence). In DNA form, the CDR3 reads TGTGCCAGTAGTATTTTTAGGGGGCTGAGAGCTTTCTTT. This translates into CASSIFRGLRAFF. Looking up the rest from reference TRBV19 and TRBJ1-1 gives the full variable domain: DGGITQSPKYLFRKEGQNVTLSCEQNLNHDAMYWYRQDPGQGLRLIYYSQIVNDFQKGDIAEGYSVSREKKESFPLTVTSAQKNPTAFYLCASSIFRGLRAFFGQGTRLTVV.

The gene calls are TRBV6-5 and TRBJ1-5; D ambiguous. With 10 bases removed from V and 7 bases from J, the gap between germline ends came to 17 bases. Germline assignment: CDR1 MNHEY and CDR2 SVGAGI. CDR3 length: 13 residues. CDR3 bases: TGTGCCACCAATGTGAGGTACCAGCAGCCCCAGCATTTT. Its protein is CATNVRYQQPQHF.

This chain links TRBV3-1 (or the pseudogene TRBV3-2) with TRBJ2-1, with 7 positions matching TRBD1. The CDR3 is 15 residues long. Germline V gives CDR1 LGHDT, CDR2 YNNKEL (reference sequence). Trimming took 0 bases from V and 2 from J; bases not matched to a gene: 1. Written as DNA, the CDR3 is TGTGCCAGCAGCCAAGAAGGGACAGCCTACAATGAGCAGTTCTTC. This translates into CASSQEGTAYNEQFF.

The chain carries TRBV18 and TRBJ2-5; 9 positions agree with TRBD1. This CDR3 comprises 15 residues. CDR1 is KGHSH and CDR2 is LQKENI in the germline V gene. The J segment lost 5 bases and the V segment lost 4 bases, leaving 8 bases of the junction unmatched. CDR3 sequence reads: CASSLQQGAGETQYF. The CDR3 DNA reads TGTGCCAGCTCACTCCAACAGGGGGCCGGGGAGACCCAGTACTTC.

This chain uses TRBV5-1 with TRBJ1-1, with 8 positions matching TRBD1. Germline CDR1 SGHRS, CDR2 YFSETQ. The CDR3 is made up of 14 amino acids. V gave up 4 bases and J gave up 4 bases; unmatched junction bases: 6. The chain's CDR3 is CASSPVDRGTEAFF. CDR3 DNA: TGCGCCAGCAGCCCCGTAGACAGGGGCACTGAAGCTTTCTTT.

This clone was seen just once. The chain joins TRBV30 to TRBJ1-6; D not certain. V was trimmed by 2 bases and J by 5 bases, leaving 13 bases between them. Germline CDR1 reads GTSNPN; CDR2 reads SVGIG (reference sequence). The CDR3 totals 15 residues. DNA of the CDR3: TGTGCCTGGAGTATAAGCCGGAGGAATAATTCACCCCTCCACTTT. As protein: CAWSISRRNNSPLHF. The full variable domain, completed using reference TRBV30 and TRBJ1-6, is SQTIHQWPATLVQPVGSPLSLECTVEGTSNPNLYWYRQAAGRGLQLLFYSVGIGQISSEVPQNLSASRPQDRQFILSSKKLLLSDSGFYLCAWSISRRNNSPLHFGNGTRLTVT.

The J gene is TRBJ2-2, the V gene TRBV5-1, with D tentatively TRBD1 (6 bases). CDR1 and CDR2 (germline): SGHRS, YFSETQ. This CDR3 is 15 amino acids long. V was clipped by 4 bases and J by 1 base, with 11 bases between them. CDR3: CASSAETGNTGELFF. In nucleotides, the CDR3 is TGCGCCAGCAGCGCCGAGACAGGGAACACCGGGGAGCTGTTTTTT.

The CDR3 sequence: CASSPGTESSGANVLTF. In nucleotides, the CDR3 is TGCGCCAGCAGCCCTGGGACAGAAAGCTCTGGGGCCAACGTCCTGACTTTC. This chain links TRBV5-1 with TRBJ2-6; 7 bases are a match to TRBD1. This CDR3 comprises 17 residues. In germline, CDR1 is SGHRS, CDR2 YFSETQ. With 4 bases clipped from V and 0 bases from J, the junction kept 7 bases outside the gene matches.

In its sample, this clone was seen once. The chain is built from TRBV12-3 or TRBV12-4 and TRBJ1-5; D not certain. V lost 0 bases, J lost 5 bases, and 2 bases lay in between. The CDR3 is 12 amino acids. The CDR3 here is CASSLAHQPQHF. The CDR3 region has the DNA TGTGCCAGCAGTTTAGCGCATCAGCCCCAGCATTTT.

V and J are TRBV7-3 and TRBJ2-2; 8 bases line up with TRBD2. CDR3 length equals 17 residues. V lost 7 bases and J lost 0; bases outside the gene matches: 10. Looked up from germline, CDR1 is SGHTA and CDR2 is FQGTGA. This chain's CDR3 is CASTTSPGLANTGELFF. The DNA of the CDR3 is TGTGCCAGCACCACCTCACCGGGACTAGCGAACACCGGGGAGCTGTTTTTT.

V is TRBV5-6 and J is TRBJ2-7; 7 bases align to TRBD1. The CDR3 is made up of 14 amino acids. V shed 0 bases, J shed 3 bases, and the junction held 3 bases outside the gene matches. Germline CDR1 is SGHDT and CDR2 is YYEEEE. The CDR3 DNA reads as TGTGCCAGCAGCTTGGGAGGGGACAGCTACGAGCAGTACTTC. This translates into CASSLGGDSYEQYF.

The gene calls are TRBV10-1 and TRBJ2-7, with D possibly matching TRBD1 (5 bases). V shed 2 bases and J shed 2 bases, with 13 bases lying between them. The CDR3 contains 15 residues. Germline CDR1 reads WNHNN; CDR2 reads SYGVQD (reference sequence). This CDR3 reads CASSERGTQPYEQYF. For the CDR3, the DNA is TGCGCCAGCAGTGAGAGGGGTACCCAGCCCTACGAGCAGTACTTC.

J is TRBJ2-7 and V is TRBV27; D remains unclear. Per the germline V gene, CDR1 is MNHEY and CDR2 is SMNVEV (reference sequence). Deletions cut 5 bases from V and 0 bases from J, with 14 bases between. The CDR3 loop spans 15 amino acids. CDR3 in amino acids: CASSPRPLGSYEQYF. CDR3 nucleotides: TGTGCCAGCAGTCCCCGGCCCCTGGGCTCCTACGAGCAGTACTTC.

This chain uses TRBV9 with TRBJ1-6, with 7 nucleotides matching TRBD1. CDR1 and CDR2 from the germline V gene are SGDLS and YYNGEE. Trimming at V came to 3 bases and at J to 8 bases, leaving 11 bases not matched to a gene. This CDR3 is 16 amino acids long. CDR3 sequence: CASSANDYRGHSPLHF. The CDR3 DNA reads as TGTGCCAGCAGCGCAAATGATTACAGGGGTCATTCACCCCTCCACTTT.

The chain has TRBV24-1 and TRBJ2-3; 7 positions agree with TRBD2. CDR1 and CDR2 from the germline V gene are KGHDR and SFDVKD. V lost 3 bases, J lost 4 bases, and 9 bases stayed unmatched. This CDR3 comprises 16 residues. This CDR3 is CATSDVSSGGADTQYF. For the CDR3, the DNA is TGTGCCACCAGTGATGTTAGCTCGGGAGGTGCAGATACGCAGTATTTT.

The gene calls are TRBV18 and TRBJ1-4; the D gene is possibly TRBD1 (5 bases). V dropped 6 bases and J dropped 1 base, with 15 bases sitting between them. CDR1 is KGHSH, CDR2 LQKENI, per germline. CDR3 length: 16 residues. CDR3: CASSLIGTGTNEKLFF. CDR3 in DNA: TGTGCCAGCTCGTTAATCGGGACGGGAACTAATGAAAAACTGTTTTTT.

V is TRBV7-9 and J is TRBJ2-1; 13 bases fit TRBD2. In germline, CDR1 is SEHNR, CDR2 FQNEAQ (reference sequence). The CDR3 runs to 16 residues. Trimming removed 4 bases from V and 4 bases from J; junction bases left unmatched: 4. CDR3 bases: TGTGCCAGCAGCTCGAAGACTAGCGGGAGGTACAATGAGCAGTTCTTC. Translated, it gives CASSSKTSGRYNEQFF.

The chain is built from TRBV9 and TRBJ2-2; D might be TRBD2 (5 bases). Trimming took 3 bases from V and 5 from J, leaving 5 bases between them. The CDR3 runs 12 residues. Germline V lookup: CDR1 SGDLS, CDR2 YYNGEE. CDR3 loop: CASSGGTGELFF. CDR3 bases: TGTGCCAGCAGCGGAGGGACCGGGGAGCTGTTTTTT.

The V and J genes are TRBV19 and TRBJ1-2; 7 nucleotides match TRBD1. Germline assignment: CDR1 LNHDA and CDR2 SQIVND (reference sequence). Losses at the gene ends were 6 bases for V and 6 bases for J; bases not matched to a gene: 10. The CDR3 runs 14 residues. The CDR3, as DNA: TGTGCCAGTAGCGCCGGACAGGACTACGATGGCTACACCTTC. Translated: CASSAGQDYDGYTF.

V usage is TRBV24-1 and J usage is TRBJ2-7, with D unresolved. CDR1 is KGHDR, CDR2 SFDVKD, per germline. V was clipped by 0 bases and J by 3 bases, with 14 bases between them. The CDR3 runs to 16 residues. In nucleotides, the CDR3 is TGTGCCACCAGTGATTTGCAGGTCCCTAGAAGCTACGAGCAGTACTTC. This codes for CATSDLQVPRSYEQYF.

The V and J genes are TRBV29-1 and TRBJ1-4; a possible D gene is TRBD1 (5 bases). Per germline, CDR1 SQVTM and CDR2 ANQGSEA. The V and J ends lost 3 bases and 6 bases respectively, with 11 bases between them. The CDR3 is made up of 13 amino acids. The CDR3 reads CSVDGGSDEKLFF. In nucleotides, the CDR3 is TGCAGCGTTGATGGGGGGTCGGATGAAAAACTGTTTTTT.

In DNA, the CDR3 is TGTGCCAGCAGCCAAGAAGCCCCGGCGGGAGTTAGCACAGATACGCAGTATTTT. Protein: CASSQEAPAGVSTDTQYF. This rearrangement joins TRBV14 to TRBJ2-3, with TRBD2 matching over 7 bases. With V trimmed by 0 bases and J by 0 bases, 9 bases remained unmatched. The CDR3 is 18 amino acids. The germline gives CDR1 SGHDN, CDR2 FVKESK.

The V gene is TRBV7-6, the J gene TRBJ1-2, with D possibly matching TRBD1 (5 bases). CDR1 is SGHVS and CDR2 is FNYEAQ in the germline V gene. The CDR3 has 15 residues. Trimming pared 3 bases from V and 4 bases from J, leaving 15 bases between. The CDR3 bases are TGTGCCAGCAGCTTGACGACGGGGGGAATCTATGGCTACACCTTC. Translated: CASSLTTGGIYGYTF.

The V call is TRBV7-2, the J call TRBJ1-6; D is perhaps TRBD1 (6 bases). With 5 bases removed from V and 7 bases from J, the gap between germline ends came to 18 bases. This CDR3 has 16 residues. Germline V gene lookup returns CDR1 SGHTA and CDR2 FQGNSA. The CDR3 reads CASSQTQGNRNSPLHF. CDR3 coding DNA: TGTGCCAGCAGCCAAACTCAGGGGAATCGCAATTCACCCCTCCACTTT.

This clone was found once. The genes are TRBV29-1 and TRBJ2-3; no clear D gene. This CDR3 is built from 13 residues. Trimming cost V 2 bases and J 2 bases, with 8 bases left between them. The V gene's germline CDR1 is SQVTM and CDR2 ANQGSEA. CDR3 protein: CSVERLVTDTQYF. CDR3 nucleotides: TGCAGCGTTGAACGGCTAGTCACAGATACGCAGTATTTT.